This T cell receptor beta chain was identified during a study of early T cells in non-severe SARS-CoV-2 infection. For the study at large: Unsorted whole blood bulk RNA was sequenced, with unpaired chains.

Notes on this clonotype: Its specificity is unknown.

Individual cDNA molecules received unique molecular identifiers. TCRdb re-called the 5' RACE reads with MiXCR, one entry per CDR3 protein. The sample has about 20,000 distinct CDR3 sequences; under 4.5% are singletons. Study-wide findings and caveats: VDJdb matching, biased toward anti-spike CD8 responses, missed private and CD4 specificities.

The germline V gene has CDR1 SGHRS and CDR2 YFSETQ. This CDR3 region has 14 residues. Trimming took off 0 bases at V and 4 bases at J, with 10 bases between the two ends. Material: whole blood. The chain recombines TRBV5-1 with TRBJ1-1, with no clear D. This sequence was found in an adult who was a healthcare worker with PCR-confirmed SARS-CoV-2 infection or an uninfected control (not recorded which). This chain's CDR3 is CASSLEGRSTEAFF. The CDR3 DNA is TGCGCCAGCAGCTTGGAAGGGCGGAGCACTGAAGCTTTCTTT.